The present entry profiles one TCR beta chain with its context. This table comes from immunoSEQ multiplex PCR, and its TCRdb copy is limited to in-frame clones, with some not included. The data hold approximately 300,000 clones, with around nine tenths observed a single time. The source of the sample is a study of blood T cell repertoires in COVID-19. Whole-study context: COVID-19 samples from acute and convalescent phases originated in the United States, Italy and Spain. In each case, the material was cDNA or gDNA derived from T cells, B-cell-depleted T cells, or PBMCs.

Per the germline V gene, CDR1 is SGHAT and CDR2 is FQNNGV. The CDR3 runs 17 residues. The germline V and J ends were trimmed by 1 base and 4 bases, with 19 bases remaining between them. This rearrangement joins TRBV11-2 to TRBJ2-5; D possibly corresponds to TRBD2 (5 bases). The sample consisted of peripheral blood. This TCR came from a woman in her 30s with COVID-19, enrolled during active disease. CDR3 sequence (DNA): TGTGCCAGCAGCTTAGCATTCCCGGGAAATAAGGGAGAGACCCAGTACTTC. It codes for CASSLAFPGNKGETQYF.